The clone carrying this TCR beta chain ranks as medium-sized in terms of frequency. Its antigen is as yet unknown. Sequencing ends 3 residues short of the CDR3 end; the germline J gene provides the rest. Average input was approximately 1,100 ng genomic DNA for immunoSEQ TCR beta CDR3 amplification. Generated by immunoSEQ multiplex PCR, the TCRdb table keeps only in-frame clones and is missing some. The sample's table shows roughly 48,000 clones. All donors had a single incident cervical HPV16 infection, not prevalent. This record comes from a study of T cells in women clearing cervical HPV infection. In the study overall: Case blood was drawn a median around 150 days after lesion detection.

The study's findings and limits: CIN3+ cases had significantly higher TCR repertoire richness than controls, but evenness did not differ.

This CDR3 contains 17 residues. With 0 bases removed from V and 3 bases from J, the gap between germline ends came to 16 bases. Germline V gene sequence: CDR1 SGHTA, CDR2 FQGNSA. Sample: blood buffy coat. The V and J genes are TRBV7-2 and TRBJ2-3; a possible D gene is TRBD2 (6 bases). This sequence was found in a woman aged 18 to 75 with a cervical HPV16 infection that either progressed to CIN3+ or cleared (not recorded which). The part of the CDR3 DNA that was read is TGTGCCAGCAGCTTAGCACCCCGGGCGGGGTCAACAGATACG. This sequence encodes CASSLAPRAGSTDT. The whole CDR3 is CASSLAPRAGSTDTQYF.